This entry lists 23 T cell receptor beta chains sequenced from one sample in a study of T-cell reconstitution after alpha-beta-depleted transplantation in children. Preparing the TCRbeta library involved the use of unique molecular identifiers. From the PCR reads, TCRdb called clonotypes with MiXCR, one entry per CDR3 protein. The sample includes about 980,000 distinct CDR3 sequences, about 26% of them seen just once. The sequencing here drew on PBMCs, mostly from graft donor cells, taken 360 days after TCRalphabeta/CD19-depleted stem cell transplant. The receptors derive from a boy less than two years old who had a stem cell transplant for SCID, so the T cells may come from the graft donor.

This clonotype showed up just a few times. V is TRBV7-2 and J is TRBJ2-4; TRBD2 aligns across 7 bases. The CDR3 has 16 residues. Germline V gene lookup returns CDR1 SGHTA and CDR2 FQGNSA. The V gene end was trimmed by 5 bases and the J gene end by 4 bases; junction bases not matched to a gene: 11. CDR3 DNA: TGTGCCAGCAGCCTGCTCGAGCCGGGACTAAAAAACATTCAGTACTTC. It translates to CASSLLEPGLKNIQYF.

This clonotype was recorded a few times. This chain uses TRBV10-3 with TRBJ2-3; D is unclear. Germline loops: CDR1 ENHRY, CDR2 SYGVKD. The V and J ends lost 0 bases and 0 bases respectively, with 4 bases between them. The CDR3 extends over 14 amino acids. CDR3 DNA: TGTGCCATCAGTGAGTCACAGAGCACAGATACGCAGTATTTT. Its translation is CAISESQSTDTQYF.

The chain uses TRBV7-2 and TRBJ1-1; no reliable D call. The CDR3 consists of 16 residues. Germline CDR1 and CDR2: SGHTA and FQGNSA. V lost 1 base, J lost 4 bases, and 16 bases lay in between. CDR3 residues: CASSLVSTSQSTEAFF. DNA of the CDR3: TGTGCCAGCAGCTTAGTATCAACATCCCAGAGCACTGAAGCTTTCTTT. The full variable domain, with the rest looked up from reference TRBV7-2 and TRBJ1-1, is GAGVSQSPSNKVTEKGKDVELRCDPISGHTALYWYRQSLGQGLEFLIYFQGNSAPDKSGLPSDRFSAERTGGSVSTLTIQRTQQEDSAVYLCASSLVSTSQSTEAFFGQGTRLTVV.

The rearrangement uses TRBV12-3 or TRBV12-4 and TRBJ2-2; no clear D. There are 15 residues in the CDR3. The V gene lost 2 bases and the J gene lost 4 bases, with 11 bases spanning the gap. The CDR3 reads CASSLSMGPTGELFF. The CDR3 DNA reads as TGTGCCAGCAGTTTATCCATGGGCCCCACCGGGGAGCTGTTTTTT.

The V and J genes are TRBV20-1 and TRBJ2-7, with 10 bases fitting TRBD2. V gave up 3 bases and J gave up 6 bases; unmatched junction bases: 5. Germline V gene sequence: CDR1 DFQATT, CDR2 SNEGSKA (reference sequence). This CDR3 is built from 13 residues. The CDR3 here is CSASPGTSVEQYF. The CDR3 DNA follows: TGCAGTGCTAGTCCTGGGACTAGCGTCGAGCAGTACTTC.

Many counts were recorded for this clonotype. The V gene is TRBV12-3 or TRBV12-4, the J gene TRBJ2-5, with D unresolved. V shed 5 bases and J shed 0 bases, with 10 bases lying between them. This CDR3 spans 14 amino acids. CDR3 region: CASSPSNNQETQYF. The CDR3 coding sequence is TGTGCCAGCAGTCCCAGTAATAACCAAGAGACCCAGTACTTC.

The chain couples TRBV4-1 to TRBJ2-1; 7 bases fit TRBD2. There are 16 residues in the CDR3. Germline V gives CDR1 MGHRA, CDR2 YSYEKL. V shed 0 bases, J shed 0 bases, and the junction held 2 bases outside the gene matches. This CDR3 reads CASSQDWGGSYNEQFF. The CDR3 DNA is TGCGCCAGCAGCCAAGATTGGGGGGGCTCCTACAATGAGCAGTTCTTC.

This clonotype was picked up a small number of times. The chain uses TRBV5-6 and TRBJ2-7; 8 bases map to TRBD1. V dropped 1 base and J dropped 7; count of bases not matched to a gene: 7. Germline assignment: CDR1 SGHDT and CDR2 YYEEEE. This CDR3 is built from 14 residues. CDR3 in amino acids: CASSLLQGAGEQYF. The CDR3 nucleotides read TGTGCCAGCAGCTTGCTTCAGGGGGCTGGGGAGCAGTACTTC.

This clonotype was seen a few times. One junction end does not reproduce the germline sequence, and a read error may be involved. The V gene is TRBV12-3 or TRBV12-4, the J gene TRBJ1-1; perhaps TRBD1 as D (6 bases). This CDR3 is 12 amino acids long. The CDR3 nucleotides are TGTGCCAGCAGTTCCTCCGGGACACCTTTGGCCTTT. This gives the protein CASSSSGTPLAF.

This clonotype was seen a handful of times. The chain is built from TRBV7-2 and TRBJ2-7, with D perhaps matching TRBD2 (5 bases). V was pared by 2 bases and J by 7 bases, with 24 bases between. The CDR3 is 17 residues long. CDR1 and CDR2 (germline): SGHTA, FQGNSA. CDR3 sequence (DNA): TGTGCCAGCAGCTTATCGGGGTTGGGTGCTTCGTTTTGGGAGCAGTACTTC. This encodes CASSLSGLGASFWEQYF.

The V call is TRBV7-9, the J call TRBJ2-7, with D perhaps given as TRBD1 or TRBD2 (5 bases each). Germline V CDR1 and CDR2: SEHNR, FQNEAQ (reference sequence). The CDR3 covers 14 residues. V was shortened by 3 bases and J by 0 bases, with 9 bases between the two germline ends. The CDR3 region is CASSLGVSSYEQYF. CDR3 coding DNA: TGTGCCAGCAGCTTGGGGGTTAGCTCCTACGAGCAGTACTTC.

This clonotype was seen a handful of times. This chain links TRBV30 with TRBJ2-1; D not resolved. This CDR3 spans 11 amino acids. Germline-derived CDR1 and CDR2 are GTSNPN and SVGIG (reference sequence). Trimming cost V 3 bases and J 14 bases, with 14 bases left between them. Here the CDR3 reads CAWSDARWEFF. The CDR3 DNA reads TGTGCCTGGAGCGACGCTAGATGGGAGTTCTTC.

This clonotype was counted a few times. The chain couples TRBV5-1 to TRBJ1-6, with D maybe TRBD1 (6 bases). This CDR3 region has 14 residues. Deletions cut 0 bases from V and 9 bases from J, with 10 bases between. Germline V gene data show CDR1 as SGHRS and CDR2 as YFSETQ. CDR3 sequence reads: CASSLDRAGSPLHF. CDR3 in DNA: TGCGCCAGCAGCTTGGACAGGGCAGGTTCACCCCTCCACTTT. The whole variable domain, remainder taken from reference TRBV5-1 and TRBJ1-6, is KAGVTQTPRYLIKTRGQQVTLSCSPISGHRSVSWYQQTPGQGLQFLFEYFSETQRNKGNFPGRFSGRQFSNSRSEMNVSTLELGDSALYLCASSLDRAGSPLHFGNGTRLTVT.

This chain joins TRBV4-3 and TRBJ2-1; 8 positions match TRBD1. This CDR3 is built from 15 residues. The ends lost 3 bases at V and 13 bases at J; junction bases unmatched: 14. Germline-derived CDR1 and CDR2 are LGHNA and YSLEER. CDR3 nucleotides: TGCGCCAGCAGCCACGAGGTCGACTCAGGGGGCACTCAGTTCTTC. This gives the protein CASSHEVDSGGTQFF.

V is TRBV4-2 and J is TRBJ1-2; D is ambiguous. The germline gives CDR1 LGHNA, CDR2 YNFKEQ. Trimming stripped 1 base from V and 4 bases from J, with 13 bases between. The CDR3 has 15 amino acids. The CDR3 is CASSQAAGILYGYTF. In DNA form, the CDR3 reads TGTGCCAGCAGCCAAGCAGCCGGGATCCTCTATGGCTACACCTTC.

In its sample, this clonotype was seen a few times. This sequence joins TRBV12-3 or TRBV12-4 and TRBJ2-1, with TRBD2 matching over 15 bases. J gave up 4 bases and V 6 bases, and 10 bases lay outside the gene matches. This CDR3 is built from 18 residues. This CDR3 is CASRTTRTSGGGYNEQFF. The CDR3 nucleotides are TGTGCCAGCAGAACCACTCGGACTAGCGGGGGGGGTTACAATGAGCAGTTCTTC.

This clonotype has only one observation. The genes are TRBV14 and TRBJ1-1; D might be TRBD1 (5 bases). This CDR3 comprises 15 residues. Germline V gene data show CDR1 as SGHDN and CDR2 as FVKESK. The ends were cut back, 0 bases at V and 5 bases at J, with 13 bases in the middle. CDR3 sequence reads: CASSQDLAGGTEAFF. Written as DNA, the CDR3 is TGTGCCAGCAGCCAAGATCTGGCTGGGGGTACTGAAGCTTTCTTT.

A few counts support this clonotype. V gene TRBV5-1 combines with J gene TRBJ2-1; 10 nucleotides line up with TRBD1. Per the germline V gene, CDR1 is SGHRS and CDR2 is YFSETQ. Trimming at V came to 0 bases and at J to 3 bases, leaving 6 bases not matched to a gene. CDR3 length: 17 amino acids. The CDR3, as DNA: TGCGCCAGCAGCTTGGCGACAGGGGGCGGGAGCTACAATGAGCAGTTCTTC. It codes for CASSLATGGGSYNEQFF.

This clonotype was picked up a small number of times. The chain has TRBV7-2 and TRBJ2-7, with D possibly being TRBD2 (6 bases). The CDR3 runs 15 residues. The ends were cut back, 2 bases at V and 0 bases at J, with 11 bases in the middle. Per germline, CDR1 SGHTA and CDR2 FQGNSA. CDR3 region: CASSLRGGGSYEQYF. The CDR3 DNA follows: TGTGCCAGCAGCTTAAGGGGAGGTGGCTCCTACGAGCAGTACTTC.

The chain couples TRBV30 to TRBJ1-1, with 10 bases fitting TRBD1. V was clipped by 5 bases and J by 3 bases; unmatched bases: 9. Germline V gene lookup returns CDR1 GTSNPN and CDR2 SVGIG (reference sequence). This CDR3 spans 15 amino acids. The CDR3 region is CAWLRQGASHTEAFF. The CDR3 DNA follows: TGTGCCTGGCTAAGACAGGGGGCGTCGCACACTGAAGCTTTCTTT.

Only a few counts were recorded for this clonotype. The chain joins TRBV19 to TRBJ1-1, with TRBD1 matching over 8 bases. The CDR3 totals 13 residues. Germline-derived CDR1 and CDR2 are LNHDA and SQIVND (reference sequence). The J segment lost 0 bases and the V segment lost 7 bases, leaving 1 base of the junction unmatched. CDR3 loop: CASMDRVNTEAFF. CDR3 DNA sequence: TGTGCCAGTATGGACAGGGTGAACACTGAAGCTTTCTTT.

Only a few counts were recorded for this clonotype. This rearrangement joins TRBV5-1 to TRBJ2-1; possible D gene TRBD2, 6 bases. This CDR3 comprises 11 residues. Germline V lookup: CDR1 SGHRS, CDR2 YFSETQ. The V and J ends lost 4 bases and 10 bases respectively, with 9 bases between them. As DNA, the CDR3 is TGCGCCAGCAGCGGGAGGACAGAGCAGTTCTTC. Residues: CASSGRTEQFF.

This clonotype was seen more than once but under ten times. The rearrangement links TRBV7-6 to TRBJ2-2, with TRBD1 matching 8 bases. The CDR3 totals 15 residues. The V gene's germline CDR1 is SGHVS and CDR2 FNYEAQ. J was trimmed by 3 bases and V by 5 bases; bases with no gene match: 5. Here the CDR3 reads CASSDADRDTGELFF. CDR3 nucleotides: TGTGCCAGCAGCGACGCGGACAGGGACACCGGGGAGCTGTTTTTT.